These T cell receptor beta chains were read from a single sample in a study of shared clonotypes between healthy human individuals. Assay used: immunoSEQ multiplex PCR; TCRdb lists only in-frame clones, some missing. The sample has 470,000 or so clones, roughly 80% seen once; the top ten hold about an eighth. The sequenced material came from PBMCs. The receptors come from a woman between 40 and 55 years old in good health. Some clones in this sample may be carry-over from other donors' samples. The conserved cysteine and the conserved F or W are not part of the CDR3 here. The D gene is left open where the match is weak.

ASSSPGLKYEQY	-	TRBJ2-7	12	TRBV7-9
ASSRRLAVMNTEAF	-	TRBJ1-1	14	TRBV4-1
ASSPRGQAEKLF	TRBD1	TRBJ1-4	12	TRBV18
AWSVEERNTEAF	-	TRBJ1-1	12	TRBV30
ASSESNRGQGYSIQY	TRBD1	TRBJ2-4	15	TRBV10-1
ALSVRFYSTDTQY	-	TRBJ2-3	13	TRBV19
ASSVGRGDYGYT	TRBD1	TRBJ1-2	12	TRBV9
ASRPGQVNTEAF	TRBD1	TRBJ1-1	12	TRBV28
ASSPQGSNYGYT	-	TRBJ1-2	12	TRBV7-9
ASSIYRGWEETQY	TRBD1	TRBJ2-5	13	TRBV7-9
ASSLTGGGGYT	TRBD1	TRBJ1-2	11	TRBV2
ASSIVGNQPQH	-	TRBJ1-5	11	TRBV19
ASCGGQGFRLY	-	TRBJ2-7	11	TRBV6-6
AISPSGSLDTQY	TRBD2	TRBJ2-3	12	TRBV10-3
ASSSDRALINTEAF	TRBD1	TRBJ1-1	14	TRBV7-6